This TCR beta chain was profiled in a study of cytomegalovirus exposure and HLA in healthy donors. The CDR3 runs 15 residues. Germline V CDR1 and CDR2: LNHNV, YYDKDF (reference sequence). V was pared by 3 bases and J by 4 bases, with 3 bases of the junction left unmatched. Though nominally healthy at sampling, donors likely had unrecorded immune exposures. With 60 Vbeta and 13 Jbeta primers, the PCR was carried out. Using immunoSEQ multiplex PCR, the repertoire was profiled, and TCRdb retains in-frame clones only, with some absent. The sample consists of around 210,000 clones, roughly 85% of them appearing once. A word on this clone: The target antigen is unknown.

Study results and limitations: The study assumed roughly uniform donor sequencing depth for presence/absence analyses. With DRB1 most and HLA-C fewest, TCR association rates differed between HLA loci in a later analysis.

The chain joins TRBV15 to TRBJ2-2; 9 nucleotides agree with TRBD1. The origin of this receptor is a girl aged 2-9 years in good health and CMV-seronegative. Source material: PBMCs. CDR3 nucleotides: TGTGCCACCAGCAGGGCGACAGGGGGCACCGGGGAGCTGTTTTTT. Its protein product is CATSRATGGTGELFF.